The source of this TCR beta chain is a study of T cells after yellow fever vaccination. Study findings and constraints: One caveat is that FACS-sorted repertoires could contain abundant clonotypes contaminating from the bulk population. Peaking faster, on day 5 versus 15, the secondary response was nonetheless weaker.

TCRdb analysed the 5' RACE reads with MiXCR anew, one entry per CDR3 protein. The repertoire holds roughly 56,000 distinct CDR3 sequences, with around 6.2% as singletons. This clonotype was counted ten times or more. The sequences come from PBMCs, either bulk or a sorted T-cell subset (CD4+, CD8+, memory, or dextramer-sorted; not recorded which), collected on the day of the yellow fever booster vaccination. This sequence originates from a young man who received the YFV17D yellow fever vaccine.

CDR3 nucleotide sequence: TGTGCCAGCAGCTTAAGCAATATGGTGCAGTACTTC. This codes for CASSLSNMVQYF. The rearrangement joins TRBV7-9 to TRBJ2-7; D is unresolved. The V end was cut by 2 bases, the J end by 9 bases, with 11 bases between. From germline, CDR1 is SEHNR and CDR2 FQNEAQ (reference sequence). This CDR3 spans 12 amino acids.